These 15 T cell receptor beta chains were all obtained from the same sample, sequenced in a study of shared T cell receptors in the human thymus. Here immunoSEQ multiplex PCR was the method, and the copy in TCRdb shows in-frame clones only, minus some. The sample yields about 710,000 clones, 70% to 90% seen once. This sample also appeared in a second study, on human thymus T cells.

Source material: thymocytes. These receptors were obtained from a boy in the first two years of life with a congenital heart defect.

The chain employs TRBV5-4 and TRBJ2-1; D perhaps matches TRBD2 (6 bases). The CDR3 consists of 20 residues. Germline loops: CDR1 SGHNT, CDR2 YYREEE (reference sequence). Trimming removed 3 bases from V and 4 bases from J, with 29 bases in between. CDR3 protein: CASSSPRQKGKLAPYNEQFF. The CDR3 bases are TGTGCCAGCAGCTCCCCTCGCCAAAAGGGGAAACTAGCACCTTACAATGAGCAGTTCTTC. Combining the CDR3 with reference TRBV5-4 and TRBJ2-1 gives the whole variable domain ETGVTQSPTHLIKTRGQQVTLRCSSQSGHNTVSWYQQALGQGPQFIFQYYREEENGRGNFPPRFSGLQFPNYSSELNVNALELDDSALYLCASSSPRQKGKLAPYNEQFFGPGTRLTVL.

CDR3 protein: CASQTGETANTEAFF. CDR3 DNA sequence: TGTGCCAGCCAGACGGGGGAGACAGCGAACACTGAAGCTTTCTTT. The V call is TRBV6-1, the J call TRBJ1-1; the D gene is possibly TRBD1 (5 bases). V lost 8 bases, J lost 1 base, and 17 bases lay in between. The germline V gene has CDR1 MNHNS and CDR2 SASEGT. CDR3 size: 15 residues.

The V call is TRBV6-1, the J call TRBJ1-1, with a weak D call TRBD1 (5 bases). Germline CDR1 is MNHNS and CDR2 is SASEGT. The CDR3 extends over 13 amino acids. Trimming cost V 1 base and J 9 bases, with 12 bases left between them. The CDR3 spells CASSEVLRQQAFF. For the CDR3, the DNA is TGTGCCAGCAGTGAAGTTTTGAGACAGCAAGCTTTCTTT.

The chain has TRBV7-2 and TRBJ1-5; D gene ambiguous. Germline V gene sequence: CDR1 SGHTA, CDR2 FQGNSA. This CDR3 has 14 residues. The V and J ends lost 1 base and 0 bases respectively, with 4 bases between them. In nucleotides, the CDR3 is TGTGCCAGCAGCTTAGTTTATAGCAATCAGCCCCAGCATTTT. This encodes CASSLVYSNQPQHF.

The CDR3 loop reads CATSRDLKLPGQGWNQPQHF. For the CDR3, the DNA is TGTGCCACCAGCAGAGATTTAAAACTCCCGGGACAGGGTTGGAATCAGCCCCAGCATTTT. V gene TRBV15 combines with J gene TRBJ1-5; TRBD1 aligns across 9 bases. Germline CDR1 reads LNHNV; CDR2 reads YYDKDF (reference sequence). Trimming removed 0 bases from V and 4 bases from J; junction bases left unmatched: 16. The CDR3 is 20 amino acids.

The chain carries TRBV21-1 and TRBJ2-2; TRBD2 was called by the table and not checked on the DNA. TRBV21-1 is classified as a pseudogene. The CDR3 runs 15 residues. CDR3 region: CASSLGSANTGELFF. The DNA of the CDR3 is TGTGCCAGCAGCTTGGGGAGCGCGAACACCGGGGAGCTGTTTTTT.

The chain recombines TRBV5-4 with TRBJ2-5, with D uncertain. This CDR3 contains 12 residues. Trimming removed 3 bases at V and 4 bases at J, with 7 bases between. Per germline, CDR1 SGHNT and CDR2 YYREEE (reference sequence). The CDR3 bases are TGTGCCAGCAGCTCCCTAAGAGAGACCCAGTACTTC. Translation: CASSSLRETQYF.

The chain is built from TRBV5-4 and TRBJ2-7; 10 nucleotides agree with TRBD2. The V segment lost 4 bases and the J segment 1 base; nucleotides outside the gene matches: 14. This CDR3 is built from 18 residues. In germline, CDR1 is SGHNT, CDR2 YYREEE (reference sequence). CDR3 bases: TGTGCCAGCAGCCAGCGGCGGGTCCTAGCGGGGGAGTCCTACGAGCAGTACTTC. Protein sequence: CASSQRRVLAGESYEQYF.

This clone turned up a few times. V gene TRBV4-1 combines with J gene TRBJ1-1; 9 nucleotides align to TRBD1. Germline V CDR1 and CDR2: MGHRA, YSYEKL. The CDR3 runs to 15 residues. J was trimmed by 1 base and V by 1 base; bases with no gene match: 1. The DNA for the CDR3 is TGCGCCAGCAGCCAAGGGACAGGGGAGAACACTGAAGCTTTCTTT. Translated, it gives CASSQGTGENTEAFF.

The CDR3 protein is CASSLAHRNTEAFF. The CDR3 DNA is TGTGCCAGCAGTTTAGCCCACAGGAACACTGAAGCTTTCTTT. The chain couples TRBV27 to TRBJ1-1; D not resolved. Trimming removed 2 bases from V and 1 base from J, with 8 bases in between. Germline V gives CDR1 MNHEY, CDR2 SMNVEV (reference sequence). The CDR3 length is 14 residues.

This chain links TRBV19 with TRBJ2-2; the D gene is possibly TRBD2 (5 bases). Trimming stripped 8 bases from V and 6 bases from J, with 19 bases between. Per the germline V gene, CDR1 is LNHDA and CDR2 is SQIVND (reference sequence). The CDR3 runs 15 residues. Here the CDR3 reads CASRRREGSPGELFF. As DNA, the CDR3 is TGTGCCAGTCGGCGCCGGGAAGGAAGCCCCGGGGAGCTGTTTTTT.

The chain recombines TRBV7-9 with TRBJ1-1; D is unresolved. This CDR3 contains 16 residues. Germline V lookup: CDR1 SEHNR, CDR2 FQNEAQ (reference sequence). Trimming took 3 bases from V and 4 from J, leaving 18 bases between them. The CDR3 nucleotides read TGTGCCAGCAGCTTGTATCTAAGGCAGCGAGGCACTGAAGCTTTCTTT. Its translation: CASSLYLRQRGTEAFF.

The rearrangement joins TRBV6-1 to TRBJ2-3, with D perhaps TRBD2 (6 bases). The CDR3 contains 12 residues. Germline V gene data show CDR1 as MNHNS and CDR2 as SASEGT. Trimming took 10 bases from V and 5 from J, leaving 13 bases between them. CDR3 region: CATKWGGDTQYF. As DNA, the CDR3 is TGTGCCACCAAGTGGGGAGGAGATACGCAGTATTTT.

The V call is TRBV2, the J call TRBJ1-2; 7 bases agree with TRBD1. CDR3 size: 15 residues. The V gene's germline CDR1 is SNHLY and CDR2 FYNNEI. J was trimmed by 4 bases and V by 0 bases; bases with no gene match: 5. CDR3 amino acids: CASSEAWGQSYGYTF. The DNA of the CDR3 is TGTGCCAGCAGTGAAGCGTGGGGACAGAGCTATGGCTACACCTTC. Looking up the rest from reference TRBV2 and TRBJ1-2 gives the full variable domain: EPEVTQTPSHQVTQMGQEVILRCVPISNHLYFYWYRQILGQKVEFLVSFYNNEISEKSEIFDDQFSVERPDGSNFTLKIRSTKLEDSAMYFCASSEAWGQSYGYTFGSGTRLTVV.

This sequence joins TRBV11-2 and TRBJ1-5; no reliable D call. Germline CDR1 and CDR2: SGHAT and FQNNGV. The CDR3 consists of 13 residues. With 0 bases removed from V and 6 bases from J, the gap between germline ends came to 6 bases. Written as DNA, the CDR3 is TGTGCCAGCAGCTTAGACATGGCTCAGCCCCAGCATTTT. Its protein is CASSLDMAQPQHF.